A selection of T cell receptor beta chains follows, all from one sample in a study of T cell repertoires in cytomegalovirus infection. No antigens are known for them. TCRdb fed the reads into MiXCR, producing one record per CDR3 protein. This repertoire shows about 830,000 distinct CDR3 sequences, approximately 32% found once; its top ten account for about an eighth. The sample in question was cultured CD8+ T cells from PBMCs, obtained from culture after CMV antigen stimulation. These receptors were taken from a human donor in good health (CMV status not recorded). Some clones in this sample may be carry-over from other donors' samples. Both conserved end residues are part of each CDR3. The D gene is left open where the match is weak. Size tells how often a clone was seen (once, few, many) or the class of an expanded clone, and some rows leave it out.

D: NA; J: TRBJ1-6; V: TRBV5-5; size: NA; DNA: TGTGCCAGCAGTCCCGGGGTGAATAATTCACCCCTCCACTTT; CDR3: CASSPGVNNSPLHF
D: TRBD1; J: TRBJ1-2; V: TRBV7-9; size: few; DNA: TGTGCCAGCAGCTTAGCGCATTCAGGGGGTAACTATGGCTACACCTTC; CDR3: CASSLAHSGGNYGYTF
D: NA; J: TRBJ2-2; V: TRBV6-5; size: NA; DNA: TGTGCCAGCAGTTACCTGGCAGGCGGCCTCCAGCAAGGCGGGGAGCTGTTTTTT; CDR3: CASSYLAGGLQQGGELFF
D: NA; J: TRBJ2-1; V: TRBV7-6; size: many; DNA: TGTGCCAGCAGCTTAGGAGAAAGGGGACACCAGTTCTTC; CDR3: CASSLGERGHQFF
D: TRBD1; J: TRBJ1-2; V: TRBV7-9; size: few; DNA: TGTGCCAGCAGACCCGATGGGACAGGCTCTACGCCCTTC; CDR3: CASRPDGTGSTPF
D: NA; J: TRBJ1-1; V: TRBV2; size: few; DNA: TGTGCCGGACTAAGTAACGCTGAAGCTTTCTTT; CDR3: CAGLSNAEAFF
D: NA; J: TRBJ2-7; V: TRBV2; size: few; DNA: TGTGCCAGCAGTCCTCGACTCGGAGAAGGCTCAAGCTCCTACGAGCAGTACTTC; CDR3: CASSPRLGEGSSSYEQYF
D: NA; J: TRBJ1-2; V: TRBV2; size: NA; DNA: TGTGCCAGCAGTGAAGCGGCCAGGACGCGAGGCTACACCTTC; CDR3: CASSEAARTRGYTF
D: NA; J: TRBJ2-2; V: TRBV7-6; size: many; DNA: TGTGCCAGCAGCTTAGAACTCGGCAAAGCCCCCCTGTTTTTT; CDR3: CASSLELGKAPLFF
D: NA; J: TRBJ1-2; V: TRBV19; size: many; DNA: TGTGCCAGTAGTATGGCAGGGAAGGTCTATGGCTACACCTTC; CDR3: CASSMAGKVYGYTF
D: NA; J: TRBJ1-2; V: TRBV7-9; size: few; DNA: TGTGCCAGCAGCTTAGGCGGAGGACCTAACTATGGCTACACCTTC; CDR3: CASSLGGGPNYGYTF
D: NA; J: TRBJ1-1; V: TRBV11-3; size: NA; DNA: TGTGCCAGCAGCTTAGGGGGGGCAGAGGAAGCTTTCTTT; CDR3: CASSLGGAEEAFF
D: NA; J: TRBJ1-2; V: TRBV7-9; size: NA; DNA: TGTGCCAGCAGCTTAAGTTACGGATTCAGTCAAGTAGGCTACACCTTC; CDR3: CASSLSYGFSQVGYTF
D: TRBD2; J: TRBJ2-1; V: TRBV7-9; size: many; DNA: TGTGCCAGCAGCAACCCCACTAGCGGGGGGGCCTACAATGAGCAGTTCTTC; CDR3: CASSNPTSGGAYNEQFF
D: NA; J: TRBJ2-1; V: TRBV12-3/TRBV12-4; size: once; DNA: TGTGCCAGCAGTTTAGTCGTGGGGGTAGTTCAGTTCTTC; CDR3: CASSLVVGVVQFF
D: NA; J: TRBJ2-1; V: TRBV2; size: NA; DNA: TGTGCCAGCAGTGATGGACTCCCTCTTTCCTCCTACAATGAGCAGTTCTTC; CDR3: CASSDGLPLSSYNEQFF
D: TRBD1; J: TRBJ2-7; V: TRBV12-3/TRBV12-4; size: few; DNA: TGTGCCAGCAGGGGCGAGGGCAGGGGGCTATTTAACGAGCAGTACTTC; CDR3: CASRGEGRGLFNEQYF
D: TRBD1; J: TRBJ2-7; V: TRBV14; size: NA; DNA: TGTGCCAGCAGCACCGGTACAGGGGTTCCTTCCTACGAGCAGTACTTC; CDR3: CASSTGTGVPSYEQYF
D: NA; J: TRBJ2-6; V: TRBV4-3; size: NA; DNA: TGCGCCAGCAGCCAATCCCCGTCTCTCTCTGGGGCCAACGTCCTGACTTTC; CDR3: CASSQSPSLSGANVLTF
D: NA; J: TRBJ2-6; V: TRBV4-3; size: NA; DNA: TGCGCCAGCAGCCAAGAGAGACATTACTCTAGGGCCAACGTCCTGACTTTC; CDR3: CASSQERHYSRANVLTF
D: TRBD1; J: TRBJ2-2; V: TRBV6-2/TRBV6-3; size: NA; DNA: TGTGCCAGCAGTGAAACGGACAGGGGTACATCTGGGGAGCTGTTTTTT; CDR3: CASSETDRGTSGELFF
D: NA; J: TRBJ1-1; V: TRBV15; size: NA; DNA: TGTGCCACCCGCCCTCGAGAGGGAGTGAACACTGAAGCTTTCTTT; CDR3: CATRPREGVNTEAFF
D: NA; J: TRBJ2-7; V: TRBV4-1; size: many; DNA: TGCGCCAGCAGCCAGAACCACGAGCAGTACTTC; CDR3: CASSQNHEQYF
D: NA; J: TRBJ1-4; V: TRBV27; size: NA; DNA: TGTGCCAGCAGTTTGTCACAGGGACTGGAACTGTTTTTT; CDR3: CASSLSQGLELFF
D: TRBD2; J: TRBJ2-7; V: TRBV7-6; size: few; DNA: TGTGCCAGCAGCTGTTTGGGGACTAGTCCCTACGAGCAGTACTTC; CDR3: CASSCLGTSPYEQYF
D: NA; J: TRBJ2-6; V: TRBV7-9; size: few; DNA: TGTGCCAGCCTCCGACGGGACGGGCCACCTGGGGCCAACGTCCTGACTTTC; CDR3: CASLRRDGPPGANVLTF